The present T cell receptor (beta chain) was sequenced within a study of T cell responses to AZD1222 COVID-19 vaccine. General study points: Baseline seropositives among AZD1222 recipients totaled only five to seven.

Regarding this clone: Antigen unknown.

V lost 4 bases, J lost 2 bases, and 12 bases lay in between. This CDR3 spans 16 amino acids. CDR1 is SGHVS, CDR2 FNYEAQ, per germline. The protocol was immunoSEQ multiplex PCR, while the TCRdb copy is restricted to in-frame clones and leaves out a portion. The sample has over 100,000 clones; around 90% are singletons. The sample consisted of peripheral blood, taken on day 0 of AZD1222 vaccination. The TCR sequence derives from an adult in good health. The genes are TRBV7-6 and TRBJ1-6; D ambiguous. The CDR3 DNA reads TGTGCCAGCAGCTGCCACCGCGGCGCCTATAATTCACCCCTCCACTTT. It encodes CASSCHRGAYNSPLHF.